The 8 T cell receptor beta chains below were found in one sample sequenced in a study of blood T cell repertoires in COVID-19. Assay used: immunoSEQ multiplex PCR; TCRdb lists only in-frame clones, some missing. The repertoire has nearly 350,000 clones, 85% to 90% of them found once; the top ten carry about 7.3%. Sequences were obtained from peripheral blood. Receptor source: a woman between 65 and 79 years old with COVID-19, enrolled during active disease.

V and J are TRBV27 and TRBJ1-2, with D possibly matching TRBD1 (6 bases). Germline V gives CDR1 MNHEY, CDR2 SMNVEV (reference sequence). CDR3 length: 13 residues. Deletions cut 3 bases from V and 8 bases from J, with 13 bases between. Here the CDR3 DNA reads TGTGCCAGCAGTTTCGGGGGGCTGGGAGGCTACACCTTC. Translation gives CASSFGGLGGYTF.

V usage is TRBV5-1 and J usage is TRBJ1-6; 9 bases align to TRBD1. Germline V lookup: CDR1 SGHRS, CDR2 YFSETQ. The CDR3 covers 14 residues. Unmatched junction bases numbered 2, after V lost 3 bases and J lost 7 bases. The CDR3 region is CASSSGTGNSPLHF. For the CDR3, the DNA is TGCGCCAGCAGCTCCGGGACAGGGAATTCACCCCTCCACTTT. The variable domain in full, with the rest retrieved from reference TRBV5-1 and TRBJ1-6, is KAGVTQTPRYLIKTRGQQVTLSCSPISGHRSVSWYQQTPGQGLQFLFEYFSETQRNKGNFPGRFSGRQFSNSRSEMNVSTLELGDSALYLCASSSGTGNSPLHFGNGTRLTVT.

This clone was seen once. This sample also contains other DNA sequences that code for the same CDR3. The chain combines TRBV5-1 with TRBJ1-3, with a tentative D call TRBD1 (6 bases). V lost 2 bases and J 0 bases, leaving 9 bases between the germline ends. The CDR3 sequence is 15 residues long. Germline V gene lookup returns CDR1 SGHRS and CDR2 YFSETQ. The CDR3 sequence is CASSLPDSSGNTIYF. For the CDR3, the DNA is TGCGCCAGCAGCTTACCGGACAGCTCTGGAAACACCATATATTTT.

The chain uses TRBV7-2 and TRBJ1-3, with 7 bases identical to TRBD1. In germline, CDR1 is SGHTA, CDR2 FQGNSA. This CDR3 contains 15 residues. With V trimmed by 3 bases and J by 1 base, 3 bases remained unmatched. In nucleotides, the CDR3 is TGTGCCAGCAGCTTGGCGACAGGGTCTGGAAACACCATATATTTT. It encodes CASSLATGSGNTIYF.

The chain recombines TRBV2 with TRBJ1-5; 8 nucleotides agree with TRBD1. The germline V gene encodes CDR1 SNHLY and CDR2 FYNNEI. The CDR3 consists of 15 residues. The junction had 8 bases not matched to a gene; V was cut back by 7 bases and J by 3 bases. DNA of the CDR3: TGTGCCAGCAACCCGGGACAGGCTTCCAATCAGCCCCAGCATTTT. Protein sequence: CASNPGQASNQPQHF. Full variable domain (missing parts from reference TRBV2 and TRBJ1-5): EPEVTQTPSHQVTQMGQEVILRCVPISNHLYFYWYRQILGQKVEFLVSFYNNEISEKSEIFDDQFSVERPDGSNFTLKIRSTKLEDSAMYFCASNPGQASNQPQHFGDGTRLSIL.

The chain carries TRBV15 and TRBJ2-7, with a weak D call TRBD1 (5 bases). Trimming cost V 0 bases and J 3 bases, with 18 bases left between them. This CDR3 comprises 17 residues. Per the germline V gene, CDR1 is LNHNV and CDR2 is YYDKDF (reference sequence). The CDR3 region is CATSRDHPFQGNYEQYF. As DNA, the CDR3 is TGTGCCACCAGCAGAGACCACCCCTTTCAGGGAAACTACGAGCAGTACTTC. Full variable domain (missing parts from reference TRBV15 and TRBJ2-7): DAMVIQNPRYQVTQFGKPVTLSCSQTLNHNVMYWYQQKSSQAPKLLFHYYDKDFNNEADTPDNFQSRRPNTSFCFLDIRSPGLGDTAMYLCATSRDHPFQGNYEQYFGPGTRLTVT.

The chain carries TRBV29-1 and TRBJ1-3; TRBD1 aligns across 8 bases. CDR1 is SQVTM, CDR2 ANQGSEA, per germline. The CDR3 sequence is 17 residues long. V shed 5 bases, J shed 8 bases, and the junction held 20 bases outside the gene matches. The CDR3 coding sequence is TGCAGCGTTCTGGACCACAGGGGGTTTCCTTCGGCGGACACCATATATTTT. This translates into CSVLDHRGFPSADTIYF. Based on the CDR3 plus reference TRBV29-1 and TRBJ1-3, the full variable domain is SAVISQKPSRDICQRGTSLTIQCQVDSQVTMMFWYRQQPGQSLTLIATANQGSEATYESGFVIDKFPISRPNLTFSTLTVSNMSPEDSSIYLCSVLDHRGFPSADTIYFGEGSWLTVV.

The chain links TRBV4-3 to TRBJ2-3; 8 bases line up with TRBD1. This CDR3 comprises 18 residues. V shed 4 bases and J 2 bases; nucleotides not matched to a gene: 14. The germline gives CDR1 LGHNA, CDR2 YSLEER. The CDR3 sequence: CASSPDQGALGDTDTQYF. The CDR3 region has the DNA TGCGCCAGCAGCCCAGATCAGGGGGCCCTGGGCGACACAGATACGCAGTATTTT.